This T cell receptor (beta chain) was retrieved from a study of T cell responses to AZD1222 COVID-19 vaccine. Study outcomes and limitations: Repertoire sampling occurred only after the peak T cell response.

Note on this clone: Antigen specificity is unknown.

There are 14 residues in the CDR3. Germline CDR1 SEHNR, CDR2 FQNEAQ (reference sequence). V was shortened by 3 bases and J by 6 bases, with 14 bases between the two germline ends. Clones were sequenced by immunoSEQ multiplex PCR, and TCRdb holds only the in-frame ones, with some missing. The sample lists over 65,000 clones, approximately 90% seen once, with about 7.1% in the top ten. The material sequenced was peripheral blood, taken on day 0 of MenACWY control vaccination. The chain carries TRBV7-9 and TRBJ1-1; D gene unclear. This receptor was taken from an adult in good health. The CDR3 bases are TGTGCCAGCAGCTTTCGGCGGGTGGGTCCTGAAGCTTTCTTT. Translated: CASSFRRVGPEAFF.